This TCR beta chain was documented in a study of shared clonotypes between healthy human individuals. Recent vaccinations or acute infections were absent in the healthy HIV-negative adult donors. With regard to this clone: Antigen specificity is unknown.

This table comes from immunoSEQ multiplex PCR, and its TCRdb copy is limited to in-frame clones, with some not included. The sample lists over a million clones, approximately 80% occurring once. Study findings and constraints: Only blood was sampled, and tissue TCR repertoires likely differ from blood ones. Memory subsets generally showed smaller estimated richness than naive subsets did. In four donors, around 5% of naive CD4 clonotypes appeared in common.

This clonotype was sampled from a man in his late teens or twenties in good health. Some clones in this sample may be carry-over from other donors' samples. Sequencing used memory CD4+ T cells from PBMCs. Subset meaning: CD45RA-negative fraction.

The CDR3 spells CSVEIRDRASDTQYF. CDR3 sequence (DNA): TGCAGCGTTGAGATCCGGGACAGGGCATCAGATACGCAGTATTTT. The chain carries TRBV29-1 and TRBJ2-3, with 9 nucleotides matching TRBD1. The CDR3 consists of 15 residues. The J segment lost 4 bases and the V segment lost 3 bases, leaving 8 bases of the junction unmatched. Germline V gene sequence: CDR1 SQVTM, CDR2 ANQGSEA.